Here is one TCR beta chain with its context. This clone was seen just once. There is no known antigen for this receptor. No qualities accompany the bases; no much larger clone lies one base away. The collaborating institutions used their own protocols to collect whole blood in K2EDTA tubes. For TCRbeta analysis, collaborators shipped samples as frozen whole blood, isolated PBMCs, or DNA extracted from either of those sample types. Reading from cysteine to phenylalanine, the CDR3 counts 14 amino acids. The entry retains the CDR3 DNA only, 42 bases that are in frame from base 1. At the junction V is shortened by 3 bases and J by 5 bases, with 11 bases in between. From the germline V gene (reference sequence), CDR1 is WNHNN and CDR2 is SYGVQD. TCRbeta CDR3 regions were amplified from genomic DNA using the immunoSEQ Assay, a bias-controlled multiplex PCR. The original methods were these. The number of nucleated cells in each sample was estimated from the amplification of reference gene primers within the assay. Sequence reads were collapsed and filtered to measure the absolute abundance of every unique TCRbeta CDR3 rearrangement. For each sample, productive Simpson clonality was calculated by taking the square root of Simpson's diversity index across productive rearrangements. The table comes from immuneACCESS by way of TCRdb, which keeps in-frame sequences with V and J called. Part of the clones is missing from these tables; in studies checked, under half for an unresolved V gene and the rest for unknown reasons. V, J and clone size are taken as reported in that table, and D and trimming were inferred from the DNA itself. Across this sample there are about 160,000 clones, with 82% seen only once. Together, the top ten hold about a fifth of the sample.

The entry originates in a study of blood T cell repertoires in COVID-19 (dated by TCRdb to about 2020). Regarding the study in general: Collaborator samples came from the United States, Italy and Spain and covered acute and convalescent phases of COVID-19. Where available, HLA class I and class II types were obtained from metadata supplied by the sample provider rather than from assay-based typing. Samples were obtained from the ongoing ImmuneRACE study (first 160 participants) and from some 1,300 subjects provided by 6 global collaborators. A freely available public database, intended as a resource for researchers studying the immune response to SARS-CoV-2, is where the repertoires were released. The material from the prospective study consisted of cDNA or gDNA derived from T cells, B-cell-depleted T cells, or PBMCs. The sample metadata nearly always contained a de-identified subject ID, COVID-19 status, age in years and sex. The dataset comprised deeply sampled blood TCRbeta repertoires from subjects exposed to, actively infected with, or recovered from COVID-19. The investigation overall reported the following: How much clinical and demographic metadata was included differed by source and by participant, and the metadata was provided uncurated.

The chain was built from TRBV10-1 and TRBJ2-4; TRBD2 is a weak D gene call, 6 bases matching. Sample: peripheral blood. This TCR derives from a woman older than 75 with acute or convalescent COVID-19. The nucleotide sequence reads as follows: TGCGCCAGCAGTGACACGGGAGAGGAAAACATTCAGTACTTC. This yields the protein CASSDTGEENIQYF.